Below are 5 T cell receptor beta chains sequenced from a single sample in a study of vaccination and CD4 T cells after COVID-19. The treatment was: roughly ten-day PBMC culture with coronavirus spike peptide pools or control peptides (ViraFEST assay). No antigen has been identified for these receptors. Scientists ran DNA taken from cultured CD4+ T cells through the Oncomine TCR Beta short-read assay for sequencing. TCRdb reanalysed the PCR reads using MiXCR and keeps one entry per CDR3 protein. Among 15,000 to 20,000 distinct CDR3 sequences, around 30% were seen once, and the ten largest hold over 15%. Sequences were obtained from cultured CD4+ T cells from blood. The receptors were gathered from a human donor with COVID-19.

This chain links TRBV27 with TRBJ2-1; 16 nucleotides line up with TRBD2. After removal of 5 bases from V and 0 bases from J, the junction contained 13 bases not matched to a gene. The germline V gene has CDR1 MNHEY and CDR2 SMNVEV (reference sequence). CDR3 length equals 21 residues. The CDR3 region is CASSNRRLGLAGGSSYNEQFF. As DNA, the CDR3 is TGTGCCAGCAGTAACCGCCGGCTGGGACTAGCGGGGGGGAGCTCCTACAATGAGCAGTTCTTC.

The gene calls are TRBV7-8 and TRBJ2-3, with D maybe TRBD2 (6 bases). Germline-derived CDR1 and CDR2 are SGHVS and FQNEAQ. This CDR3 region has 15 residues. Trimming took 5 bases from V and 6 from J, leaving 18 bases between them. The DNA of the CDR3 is TGTGCCAGCAGCCCTAGGGACTCGGTAGGGGATACGCAGTATTTT. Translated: CASSPRDSVGDTQYF.

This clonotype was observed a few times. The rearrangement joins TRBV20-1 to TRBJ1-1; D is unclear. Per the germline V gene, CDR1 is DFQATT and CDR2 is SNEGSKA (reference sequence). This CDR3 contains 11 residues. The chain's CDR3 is CTRVRGTEAFF. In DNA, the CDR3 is TGCACCCGAGTCCGGGGCACTGAAGCTTTCTTT.

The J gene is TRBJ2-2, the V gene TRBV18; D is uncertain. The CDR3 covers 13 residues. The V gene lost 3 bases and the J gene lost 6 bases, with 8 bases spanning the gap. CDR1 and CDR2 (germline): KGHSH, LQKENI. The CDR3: CASSPSLAGELFF. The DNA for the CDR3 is TGTGCCAGCTCACCTTCCCTGGCCGGGGAGCTGTTTTTT.

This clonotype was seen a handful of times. CDR3 coding DNA: TGTGCCAGCAGCTTAACCGGGCGGGCGGGGGAGACCCAGTACTTC. This encodes CASSLTGRAGETQYF. The chain joins TRBV7-2 to TRBJ2-5, with D possibly being TRBD2 (6 bases). The CDR3 has 15 residues. Germline CDR1 is SGHTA and CDR2 is FQGNSA. Between the trimmed V and J ends, which lost 2 bases and 5 bases, there was a span of 15 bases.